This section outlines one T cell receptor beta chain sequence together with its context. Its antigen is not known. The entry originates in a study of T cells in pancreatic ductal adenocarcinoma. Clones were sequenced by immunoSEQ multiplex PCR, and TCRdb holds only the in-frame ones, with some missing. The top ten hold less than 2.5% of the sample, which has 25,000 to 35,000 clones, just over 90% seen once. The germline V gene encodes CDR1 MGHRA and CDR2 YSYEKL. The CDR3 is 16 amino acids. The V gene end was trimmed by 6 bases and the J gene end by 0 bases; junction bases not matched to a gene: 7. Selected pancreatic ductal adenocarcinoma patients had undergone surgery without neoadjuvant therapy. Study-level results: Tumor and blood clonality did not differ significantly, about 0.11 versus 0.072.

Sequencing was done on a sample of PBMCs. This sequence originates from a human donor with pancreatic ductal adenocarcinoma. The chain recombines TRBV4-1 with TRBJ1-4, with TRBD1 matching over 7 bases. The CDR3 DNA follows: TGCGCCAGCAGTGGGACAGCTTATGCAACTAATGAAAAACTGTTTTTT. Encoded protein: CASSGTAYATNEKLFF.